Presented here are 23 T cell receptor beta chains from one specimen sequenced in a study of T cells in Graves' hyperthyroidism and ophthalmopathy. Amplification of TCR beta CDR3 regions used RNA as the template. The HTBI primer set drove a first-round RT-PCR of the TCR CDR3. TCRdb redid the calling of the multiplex PCR reads with MiXCR, one entry per CDR3 protein. The table lists about 510,000 distinct CDR3 sequences, over 45% of them singletons. The sequenced sample was peripheral blood or thyroid tissue (not recorded which). The receptors stem from an adult woman with Graves' disease, either hyperthyroidism or ophthalmopathy (not recorded which).

Only one count was recorded for this clonotype. The genes are TRBV29-1 and TRBJ2-7, with 7 bases matching TRBD1. The J segment lost 0 bases and the V segment lost 7 bases, leaving 9 bases of the junction unmatched. This CDR3 region has 14 residues. The germline CDR1 and CDR2 sequences are SQVTM and ANQGSEA. The CDR3 reads CSAASTGVSYEQYF. In DNA, the CDR3 is TGCAGCGCCGCGTCAACAGGGGTCTCCTACGAGCAGTACTTC.

This clonotype turned up a few times. This chain joins TRBV2 and TRBJ2-1; 9 bases map to TRBD2. Germline V gene data show CDR1 as SNHLY and CDR2 as FYNNEI. CDR3 length equals 14 residues. V lost 8 bases and J lost 3; bases outside the gene matches: 5. The DNA for the CDR3 is TGTGCCAGCGCTAGCGGGACCTACTACAATGAGCAGTTCTTC. Residues: CASASGTYYNEQFF.

This clonotype was seen at least ten times. The chain has TRBV7-9 and TRBJ1-1; D possibly corresponds to TRBD1 (6 bases). Trimming cost V 5 bases and J 8 bases, with 15 bases left between them. CDR3 length: 13 residues. Germline V gives CDR1 SEHNR, CDR2 FQNEAQ (reference sequence). The CDR3 is CASSHQQGREAFF. CDR3 DNA sequence: TGTGCCAGCAGCCACCAACAGGGAAGGGAAGCTTTCTTT.

In its sample, this clonotype was seen a few times. In nucleotides, the CDR3 is TGTGCCAGCAGTCTGACAGGGGATAATGAAAAACTGTTTTTT. It translates to CASSLTGDNEKLFF. The V call is TRBV28, the J call TRBJ1-4; 8 nucleotides agree with TRBD1. V lost 5 bases to trimming and J lost 4 bases; unmatched junction nucleotides: 3. CDR1 MDHEN and CDR2 SYDVKM come from the germline V gene. CDR3 size: 14 residues.

This clonotype was seen more than once but under ten times. This chain links TRBV15 with TRBJ2-7; D possibly corresponds to TRBD1 (5 bases). Trimming shortened V by 0 bases and J by 5 bases, and 8 bases separated the two germline ends. Germline loops: CDR1 LNHNV, CDR2 YYDKDF (reference sequence). The CDR3 is 13 residues long. The DNA of the CDR3 is TGTGCCACCAGCAGAGATTCCAGGGACGAGCAGTACTTC. It yields the protein CATSRDSRDEQYF.

This rearrangement joins TRBV10-1 to TRBJ1-2, with a possible D match to TRBD1 (5 bases). V was cut by 10 bases and J by 1 base, with 13 bases left in between. The CDR3 has 13 residues. Germline CDR1 and CDR2: WNHNN and SYGVQD (reference sequence). In DNA, the CDR3 is TGCGCCAACCTAGGGGTAATTAACTATGGCTACACCTTC. Protein: CANLGVINYGYTF.

This clonotype has more than one count but fewer than ten. The rearrangement links TRBV7-4 to TRBJ1-1; D unclear. V dropped 5 bases and J dropped 6 bases, with 13 bases sitting between them. CDR1 is SGHVT and CDR2 is SQSDAQ in the germline V gene. CDR3 length: 13 residues. The CDR3 reads CASSHDSGAEAFF. As DNA, the CDR3 is TGTGCCAGCAGCCATGATTCTGGAGCTGAAGCTTTCTTT.

The chain uses TRBV10-3 and TRBJ2-6, with no clear D. This CDR3 spans 19 amino acids. V lost 0 bases and J lost 1, with 16 bases in between. CDR1 and CDR2 (germline): ENHRY, SYGVKD. The CDR3 bases are TGTGCCATCAGTGAGTCCGAAGGCAGCATTCGATCTGGGGCCAACGTCCTGACTTTC. It specifies CAISESEGSIRSGANVLTF.

This clonotype occurred many times. This chain joins TRBV20-1 and TRBJ1-5; 7 bases agree with TRBD1. The CDR3 is 14 amino acids. Looked up from germline, CDR1 is DFQATT and CDR2 is SNEGSKA (reference sequence). Trimming took 6 bases from V and 8 from J; bases not matched to a gene: 13. In nucleotides, the CDR3 is TGCAGTGCGGAGCGGGACAGCGCAATCGAGCCCCAGCATTTT. Translated: CSAERDSAIEPQHF.

J is TRBJ2-2 and V is TRBV7-8, with D tentatively TRBD1 (6 bases). Trimming stripped 5 bases from V and 6 bases from J, with 7 bases between. The germline gives CDR1 SGHVS, CDR2 FQNEAQ. The CDR3 length is 12 residues. CDR3 coding DNA: TGTGCCAGCAGCCCAGGGGCCGGGGAGCTGTTTTTT. It encodes CASSPGAGELFF. Full variable domain (outside the CDR3, taken from reference TRBV7-8 and TRBJ2-2): GAGVSQSPRYKVAKRGQDVALRCDPISGHVSLFWYQQALGQGPEFLTYFQNEAQLDKSGLPSDRFFAERPEGSVSTLKIQRTQQEDSAVYLCASSPGAGELFFGEGSRLTVL.

This rearrangement joins TRBV15 to TRBJ2-6, with D perhaps matching TRBD2 (5 bases). The CDR3 is made up of 16 amino acids. Deletions cut 0 bases from V and 3 bases from J, with 9 bases between. Germline V lookup: CDR1 LNHNV, CDR2 YYDKDF (reference sequence). In nucleotides, the CDR3 is TGTGCCACCAGCAGAGATTCCGGAGGTGGGGCCAACGTCCTGACTTTC. This encodes CATSRDSGGGANVLTF.

The chain uses TRBV18 and TRBJ2-7, with D perhaps TRBD1 (6 bases). Per germline, CDR1 KGHSH and CDR2 LQKENI. V lost 8 bases, J lost 5 bases, and 13 bases lay in between. This CDR3 is built from 12 residues. This chain's CDR3 is CASRQAYDEQYF. CDR3 DNA sequence: TGTGCCAGCAGACAGGCTTACGACGAGCAGTACTTC.

This clonotype was seen at least ten times. V and J are TRBV7-9 and TRBJ1-1; perhaps TRBD1 as D (6 bases). The CDR3 consists of 14 residues. Trimming left V 0 bases short and J 4 bases short, with 9 bases between. Per the germline V gene, CDR1 is SEHNR and CDR2 is FQNEAQ (reference sequence). The CDR3: CASSLAGGSTEAFF. The CDR3 region has the DNA TGTGCCAGCAGCTTAGCCGGGGGCAGCACTGAAGCTTTCTTT.

A few counts support this clonotype. The junction departs from the called germline gene at one end, perhaps through a read error. This chain connects TRBV7-7 to TRBJ2-5; perhaps TRBD1 as D (6 bases). Germline V CDR1 and CDR2: SSHAT, FNYEAQ (reference sequence). The CDR3 runs to 17 residues. CDR3 in amino acids: CASSLSAHRVMGETQYF. The CDR3, as DNA: TGTGCTAGCAGCTTATCCGCACACAGGGTGATGGGGGAGACCCAGTACTTC.

The chain couples TRBV9 to TRBJ1-2; the match to TRBD1 covers 9 bases. This CDR3 has 15 amino acids. V shed 5 bases and J 6 bases; nucleotides not matched to a gene: 11. CDR1 and CDR2 (germline): SGDLS, YYNGEE. DNA for the CDR3: TGTGCCAGCAGTGCTACAGGGACAGGGTTTCATGGCTACACCTTC. Residues: CASSATGTGFHGYTF.

V and J are TRBV7-2 and TRBJ2-7; D is uncertain. Germline assignment: CDR1 SGHTA and CDR2 FQGNSA. Between the trimmed V and J ends, which lost 1 base and 6 bases, there was a span of 13 bases. This CDR3 has 14 residues. This chain's CDR3 is CASSLGLDTGEQYF. The CDR3 DNA follows: TGTGCCAGCAGCTTAGGCCTAGACACTGGCGAGCAGTACTTC.

This clonotype occurred many times. This chain connects TRBV4-2 to TRBJ2-6; 7 nucleotides agree with TRBD2. J gave up 0 bases and V 5 bases, and 4 bases lay outside the gene matches. Germline CDR1 reads LGHNA; CDR2 reads YNFKEQ. The CDR3 is 16 residues long. The CDR3, as DNA: TGTGCCAGCAGCGCAGCGGGGAACTCTGGGGCCAACGTCCTGACTTTC. This gives the protein CASSAAGNSGANVLTF.

The chain is built from TRBV20-1 and TRBJ2-2, with a weak D call TRBD1 (6 bases). From germline, CDR1 is DFQATT and CDR2 SNEGSKA (reference sequence). V lost 5 bases, J lost 6 bases, and 10 bases lay in between. The CDR3 consists of 12 residues. The CDR3 DNA reads as TGCAGTGCTGTCAGGGGCCCCGGGGAGCTGTTTTTT. Translation gives CSAVRGPGELFF.

This clonotype was seen many times. J is TRBJ2-2 and V is TRBV2; D is perhaps TRBD2 (5 bases). CDR1 is SNHLY and CDR2 is FYNNEI in the germline V gene. This CDR3 is built from 12 residues. V was clipped by 7 bases and J by 7 bases, with 10 bases between them. CDR3 amino acids: CASTPTSGELFF. CDR3 DNA: TGTGCCAGCACCCCAACTAGCGGGGAGCTGTTTTTT.

The chain couples TRBV15 to TRBJ1-6, with a tentative D call TRBD1 (5 bases). The CDR3 loop spans 15 amino acids. Between the trimmed V and J ends, which lost 2 bases and 10 bases, there was a span of 15 bases. CDR1 and CDR2 from the germline V gene are LNHNV and YYDKDF (reference sequence). Here the CDR3 reads CATSRRRGSGSPLHF. In DNA form, the CDR3 reads TGTGCCACCAGCAGAAGGAGGGGCTCGGGATCACCCCTCCACTTT.

The CDR3 coding sequence is TGCGCCAGCAGCCAAGAAGGCGGCAGACCGGACACTGAAGCTTTCTTT. It encodes CASSQEGGRPDTEAFF. The rearrangement joins TRBV4-1 to TRBJ1-1; the D is unclear. The CDR3 covers 16 residues. CDR1 and CDR2 from the germline V gene are MGHRA and YSYEKL. V was clipped by 0 bases and J by 3 bases, with 14 bases between them.

The sample holds many counts of this clonotype. The chain has TRBV20-1 and TRBJ1-5, with TRBD1 matching 9 bases. This CDR3 contains 14 residues. With V trimmed by 6 bases and J by 1 base, 4 bases remained unmatched. Germline V gives CDR1 DFQATT, CDR2 SNEGSKA (reference sequence). The CDR3 region is CSATGGGSNQPQHF. The CDR3 DNA follows: TGCAGTGCGACAGGGGGGGGAAGCAATCAGCCCCAGCATTTT.

This clonotype was counted ten times or more. The chain uses TRBV6-5 and TRBJ1-2, with D possibly matching TRBD1 (6 bases). The CDR3 totals 15 residues. CDR1 and CDR2 from the germline V gene are MNHEY and SVGAGI. The ends were cut back, 1 base at V and 0 bases at J, with 9 bases in the middle. CDR3 in amino acids: CASSYWDTTNYGYTF. CDR3 DNA sequence: TGTGCCAGCAGTTACTGGGACACCACTAACTATGGCTACACCTTC.